This entry describes one TCR beta chain. These data originate in a study of blood T cell repertoires in COVID-19. Study overall: COVID-19 samples collected from the United States, Italy and Spain covered acute and convalescent phases.

Original processing notes: Amplification of reference gene primers was used by the study to estimate nucleated cell counts. The protocol was immunoSEQ multiplex PCR, while the TCRdb copy is restricted to in-frame clones and leaves out a portion. V, J and clone size are those of that table, while D and trimming were read from the DNA. This sample carries fewer than 250,000 clones, 85% of them seen once, and the ten largest clones take around 6.5%. The sequence derives from a woman aged 55-75 years with active or convalescent COVID-19. Sequenced sample: peripheral blood.

Here the CDR3 DNA reads TGTGCCAGTAGTACCATTTGGGGGACAGGGGACAATCAGCCCCAGCATTTT. As protein: CASSTIWGTGDNQPQHF. The chain employs TRBV19 and TRBJ1-5; 10 nucleotides match TRBD1. The CDR3 runs to 17 residues. V shed 4 bases and J 3 bases; nucleotides not matched to a gene: 9. Germline V gene data show CDR1 as LNHDA and CDR2 as SQIVND (reference sequence).